The 5 T cell receptor beta chains listed next were all sequenced from one sample in a study of T cells expressing NK-cell markers. TCRdb re-called the 5' RACE reads and gives one entry per CDR3 protein, without DNA. This sample lists some 460,000 distinct CDR3 sequences; its ten largest clones have roughly 1.4%. Material: blood T cells: a sorted CD56 or NKG2C T cell subset, CD4+ or CD8+ T cells, or bulk PBMC T cells (not recorded which). These receptor sequences come from a woman aged 45 to 65 in good health.

This chain links TRBV20-1 with TRBJ2-1; TCRdb picks TRBD1, but there is no DNA to check that call. Germline V CDR1 and CDR2: DFQATT, SNEGSKA (reference sequence). The CDR3 is 15 amino acids. This chain's CDR3 is CSASFGQGARDEQFF.

The rearrangement links TRBV6-2 or TRBV6-3 to TRBJ2-7; no DNA is available, so the TRBD2 call from TCRdb remains unchecked. Germline V lookup: CDR1 MNHEY, CDR2 SVGEGT. The CDR3 has 15 amino acids. The CDR3 sequence is CASTNAGGRIHEQYF.

J is TRBJ2-3 and V is TRBV12-3 or TRBV12-4; TCRdb selects TRBD2, and the lack of DNA leaves this call unchecked. The CDR3 has 13 residues. CDR3 residues: CASRLGSTDTQYF.

The chain employs TRBV9 and TRBJ1-2. The V gene's germline CDR1 is SGDLS and CDR2 YYNGEE. The CDR3 contains 12 residues. CDR3 region: CASSVDGFGYTF.

The chain joins TRBV7-9 to TRBJ2-7; checking the TCRdb D call of TRBD2 is not possible without DNA. The CDR3 covers 16 residues. The germline CDR1 and CDR2 sequences are SEHNR and FQNEAQ (reference sequence). The CDR3 region is CASSFVLAGVPYEQYF.